In its sample, the clone carrying this TCR beta chain was seen many times. The data are from a study of T-cell reconstitution after alpha-beta-depleted transplantation in children. This CDR3 has 14 amino acids. V lost 3 bases and J lost 3, with 12 bases in between. Germline V gene lookup returns CDR1 ENHRY and CDR2 SYGVKD. Preparing the TCRbeta library involved the use of unique molecular identifiers. One entry per CDR3 protein, called by TCRdb with MiXCR from the PCR reads. This table has 640,000 or so distinct CDR3 sequences, roughly 17% appearing once. The sequenced sample was PBMCs from the stem cell graft donor, obtained from the stem cell graft. The source of this sequence is a human donor who donated a stem cell graft to a child with acute myeloid leukemia. The gene calls are TRBV10-3 and TRBJ2-7; D unclear. The CDR3 spells CAISDGSGHYEQYF. CDR3 nucleotide sequence: TGTGCCATCAGTGACGGCTCTGGGCACTACGAGCAGTACTTC.